This is a list of T cell receptor beta chains from one sample in a study of T cells in Graves' hyperthyroidism and ophthalmopathy. TCRdb re-called the multiplex PCR reads with MiXCR, one entry per CDR3 protein. This table holds about 600,000 distinct CDR3 sequences, 16% found once. Sequencing input: blood. All receptors derive from a woman aged 40 to 50 with Graves' ophthalmopathy. Each CDR3 is given with its conserved first and last residue. D genes are given only for firm matches. Clone size is given for some rows only: seen once, a few or many times, or a class if the clone is expanded.

d_call	v_call	j_call	clone_size	cdr3_aa	cdr3_nt
.	TRBV7-9	TRBJ1-2	many	CASSTLRGGYTF	TGTGCCAGCAGCACCCTCCGGGGTGGCTACACCTTC
.	TRBV5-1	TRBJ1-1	.	CASSLDRDTGAFF	TGCGCCAGCAGCTTGGACAGAGACACTGGAGCTTTCTTT
.	TRBV9	TRBJ2-7	.	CASSVVGDGEQYF	TGTGCCAGCAGCGTAGTCGGGGATGGCGAGCAGTACTTC
TRBD1	TRBV19	TRBJ1-2	few	CASTVDREFDGYTF	TGTGCCAGTACCGTTGACAGGGAGTTCGATGGCTACACCTTC
TRBD2	TRBV28	TRBJ2-1	many	CASRPTSGRFNEQFF	TGTGCCAGCAGACCGACTAGCGGGAGGTTCAATGAGCAGTTCTTC
TRBD2	TRBV27	TRBJ2-1	few	CASSPYSGRAGEQFF	TGTGCCAGCAGTCCTTATAGCGGGAGGGCCGGTGAGCAGTTCTTC
.	TRBV7-9	TRBJ2-6	few	CASSFNEGANVLTF	TGTGCCAGCAGCTTTAACGAAGGGGCCAACGTCCTGACTTTC
.	TRBV11-2	TRBJ1-5	.	CASSLGSGRPNQPQHF	TGTGCCAGCAGCTTAGGCTCGGGCAGGCCGAATCAGCCCCAGCATTTT
.	TRBV2	TRBJ2-1	.	CASSEASYSNEQFF	TGTGCCAGCAGTGAAGCGTCTTACTCTAATGAGCAGTTCTTC
.	TRBV5-1	TRBJ1-3	few	CASSPGTYSGNTIYF	TGCGCCAGCAGCCCCGGGACTTACTCTGGAAACACCATATATTTT
.	TRBV6-1	TRBJ1-3	few	CASSALDASSGNTIYF	TGTGCCAGCAGTGCTTTGGACGCTTCCTCTGGAAACACCATATATTTT
TRBD1	TRBV2	TRBJ1-5	many	CASSENRGPQPQHF	TGTGCCAGCAGTGAGAACAGGGGGCCTCAGCCCCAGCATTTT
TRBD2	TRBV6-1	TRBJ2-1	many	CASRRTSATDNEQFF	TGTGCCAGCAGACGGACTAGCGCGACAGACAATGAGCAGTTCTTC